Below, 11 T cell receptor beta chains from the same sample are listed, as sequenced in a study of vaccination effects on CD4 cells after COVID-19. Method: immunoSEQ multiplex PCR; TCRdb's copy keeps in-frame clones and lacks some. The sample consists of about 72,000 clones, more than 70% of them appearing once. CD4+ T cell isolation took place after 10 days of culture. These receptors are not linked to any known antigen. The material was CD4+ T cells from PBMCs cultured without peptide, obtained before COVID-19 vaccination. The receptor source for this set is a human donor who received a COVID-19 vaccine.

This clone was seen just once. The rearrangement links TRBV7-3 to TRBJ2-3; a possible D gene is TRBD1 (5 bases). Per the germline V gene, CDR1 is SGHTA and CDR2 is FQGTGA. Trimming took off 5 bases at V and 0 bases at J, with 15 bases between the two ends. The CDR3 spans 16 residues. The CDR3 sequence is CASSLNPGSSTDTQYF. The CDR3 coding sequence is TGTGCCAGCAGCCTCAACCCAGGGTCCAGCACAGATACGCAGTATTTT.

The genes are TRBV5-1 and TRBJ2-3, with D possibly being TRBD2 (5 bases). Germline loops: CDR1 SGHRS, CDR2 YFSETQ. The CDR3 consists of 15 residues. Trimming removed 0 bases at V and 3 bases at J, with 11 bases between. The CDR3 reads CASSLGASGTDTQYF. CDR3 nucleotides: TGCGCCAGCAGCTTGGGAGCCTCGGGGACAGATACGCAGTATTTT.

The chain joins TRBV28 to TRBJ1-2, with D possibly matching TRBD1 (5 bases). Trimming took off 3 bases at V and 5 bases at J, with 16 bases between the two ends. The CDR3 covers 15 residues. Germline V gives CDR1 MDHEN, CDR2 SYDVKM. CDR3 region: CASSLGTFTLYGYTF. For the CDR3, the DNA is TGTGCCAGCAGTTTGGGGACCTTCACCCTATATGGCTACACCTTC.

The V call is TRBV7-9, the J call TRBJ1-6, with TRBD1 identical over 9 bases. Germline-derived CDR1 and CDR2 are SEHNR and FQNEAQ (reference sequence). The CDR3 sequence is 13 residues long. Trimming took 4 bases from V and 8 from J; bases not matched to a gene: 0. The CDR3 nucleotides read TGTGCCAGCAGCTGGACAGGGGATTCACCCCTCCACTTT. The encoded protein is CASSWTGDSPLHF.

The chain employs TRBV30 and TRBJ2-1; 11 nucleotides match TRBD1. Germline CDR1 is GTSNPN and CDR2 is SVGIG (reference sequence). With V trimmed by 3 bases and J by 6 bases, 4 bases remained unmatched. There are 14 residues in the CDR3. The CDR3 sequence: CAWSLDRGLNEQFF. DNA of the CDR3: TGTGCCTGGAGCTTGGACAGGGGGCTCAATGAGCAGTTCTTC.

In nucleotides, the CDR3 is TGTGCCAGCAGTTACCGTGGCGGGGCACCCTACGAGCAGTACGTC. Protein product: CASSYRGGAPYEQYV. This sequence joins TRBV6-2 or TRBV6-3 and TRBJ2-7; D may be TRBD2 (6 bases). Germline CDR1 MNHEY, CDR2 SVGEGT. The CDR3 is made up of 15 amino acids. V was trimmed by 2 bases and J by 2 bases, leaving 13 bases between them.

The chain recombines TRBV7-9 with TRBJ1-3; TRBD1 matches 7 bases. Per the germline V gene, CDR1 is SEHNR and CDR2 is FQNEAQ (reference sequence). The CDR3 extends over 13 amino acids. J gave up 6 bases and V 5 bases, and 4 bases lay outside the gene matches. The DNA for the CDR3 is TGTGCCAGCAGCACCCAGGGGGAAAACACCATATATTTT. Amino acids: CASSTQGENTIYF.

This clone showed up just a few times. The CDR3: CASSPPRTGDNSPLHF. CDR3 nucleotide sequence: TGTGCCAGCAGCCCGCCGAGGACAGGGGACAATTCACCCCTCCACTTT. The chain has TRBV11-2 and TRBJ1-6; 9 bases fit TRBD1. The CDR3 is 16 amino acids. The V gene's germline CDR1 is SGHAT and CDR2 FQNNGV. V was pared by 5 bases and J by 7 bases, with 9 bases of the junction left unmatched.

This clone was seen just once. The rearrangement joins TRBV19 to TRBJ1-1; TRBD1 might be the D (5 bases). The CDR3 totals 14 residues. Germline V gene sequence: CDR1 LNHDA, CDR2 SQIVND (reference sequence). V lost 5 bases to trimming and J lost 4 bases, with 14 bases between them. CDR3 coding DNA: TGTGCCAGTAGTCTGGGGGGTATGGGCACTGAAGCTTTCTTT. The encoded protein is CASSLGGMGTEAFF.

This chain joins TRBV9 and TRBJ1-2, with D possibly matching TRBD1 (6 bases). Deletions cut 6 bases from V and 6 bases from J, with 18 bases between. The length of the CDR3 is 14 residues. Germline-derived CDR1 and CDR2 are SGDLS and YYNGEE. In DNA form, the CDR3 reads TGTGCCAGCAACCGGGGGCGATTGAATGATGGCTACACCTTC. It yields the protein CASNRGRLNDGYTF.

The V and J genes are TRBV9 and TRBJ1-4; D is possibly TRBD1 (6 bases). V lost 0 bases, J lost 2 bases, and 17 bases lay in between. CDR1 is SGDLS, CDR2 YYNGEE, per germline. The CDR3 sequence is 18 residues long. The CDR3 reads CASSVDCRQGRTNEKLFF. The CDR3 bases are TGTGCCAGCAGCGTAGATTGTCGTCAGGGGCGGACTAATGAAAAACTGTTTTTT.